The following is a T cell receptor beta chain sequence with its context. Its antigen is unidentified. These data originate in a study of cytomegalovirus exposure and HLA in healthy donors. PCR was performed using 60 Vbeta and 13 Jbeta primers. As processed by the authors: Unique TCR beta chains totaled some 80 million in a later count, with some 10 million of them shared. Produced via immunoSEQ multiplex PCR; TCRdb's table is partial and in-frame only. V, J and clone size reflect that table, while D and trimming were determined from the DNA. The data contain about 180,000 clones, roughly three quarters of them singletons. Study-wide findings and caveats: A later examination showed that TCR association rates differed by HLA locus, with DRB1 most and HLA-C fewest.

The sequenced sample consisted of PBMCs. The TCR comes from a woman in her 30s in good health and CMV-seropositive.

The CDR3 region is CASRDYGTGPSGQYF. The CDR3 DNA reads TGTGCCAGCAGGGACTACGGGACAGGGCCCTCGGGCCAGTACTTC. The chain uses TRBV11-3 and TRBJ2-7; TRBD1 agrees at 9 bases. The CDR3 length is 15 residues. Germline loops: CDR1 SGHNT, CDR2 YENEEA. V was clipped by 6 bases and J by 10 bases; unmatched bases: 16.